The present entry profiles one TCR beta chain with its context. Patients aged 18 to 65 had newly diagnosed hyperthyroidism that had lasted under 2 months. Orbital computed tomography, thyroid ultrasound, serum thyroxine and TRAb, and clinical symptoms together informed the diagnoses. Drawn at first hyperthyroidism diagnosis, the blood sample preceded any ophthalmopathy symptoms. From RNA transcripts, TCR beta CDR3 regions were amplified. RT-PCR in the first round (using the HTBI primer set) targeted the TCR CDR3. Via MiXCR, TCRdb re-called the multiplex PCR reads, giving one row per CDR3 protein. The repertoire has under 350,000 distinct CDR3 sequences, less than 30% of them found once; the top ten carry around 28%. This CDR3 spans 15 amino acids. V lost 2 bases and J lost 4, with 14 bases in between. Germline loops: CDR1 MNHEY, CDR2 SVGAGI. This record comes from a study of T cells in Graves' hyperthyroidism and ophthalmopathy.

The TCR was taken from a man between 40 and 49 years old with Graves' hyperthyroidism that later progressed to Graves' ophthalmopathy. The genes are TRBV6-5 and TRBJ1-2, with D perhaps matching TRBD1 (6 bases). Sequencing was done on a sample of blood. CDR3 DNA sequence: TGTGCCAGCAGTTACAGGGCAGGGGTCGGCTATGGCTACACCTTC. This gives the protein CASSYRAGVGYGYTF.